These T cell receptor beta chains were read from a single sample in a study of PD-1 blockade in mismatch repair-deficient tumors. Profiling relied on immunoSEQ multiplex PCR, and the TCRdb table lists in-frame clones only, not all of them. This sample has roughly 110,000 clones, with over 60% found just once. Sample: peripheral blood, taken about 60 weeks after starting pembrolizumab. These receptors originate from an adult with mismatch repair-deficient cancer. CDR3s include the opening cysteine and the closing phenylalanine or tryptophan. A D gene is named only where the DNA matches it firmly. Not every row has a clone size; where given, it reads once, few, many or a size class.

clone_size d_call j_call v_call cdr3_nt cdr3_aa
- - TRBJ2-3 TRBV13 TGTGCCAGCACCCAAAGGGGGGGCGCGTATGATACGCAGTATTTT CASTQRGGAYDTQYF
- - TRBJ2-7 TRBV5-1 TGCGCCAGCAGCTTGGGCCAGGGGCCCTACGAGCAGTACTTC CASSLGQGPYEQYF
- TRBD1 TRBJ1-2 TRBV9 TGTGCCAGCAGCCCCACCGGACAGGGGACTAACTATGGCTACACCTTC CASSPTGQGTNYGYTF
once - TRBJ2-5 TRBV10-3 TGTGCCATCACCCAGGACGGGGACACCCCCGGGGCCCAGTACTTC CAITQDGDTPGAQYF
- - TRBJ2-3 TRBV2 TGTGCCACCACCCGTAGCGTGGCAGATACGCAGTATTTT CATTRSVADTQYF
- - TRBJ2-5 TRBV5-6 TGTGCCAGCAGCTGGGGGACTGAGAGCTCGGGGGAGACCCAGTACTTC CASSWGTESSGETQYF
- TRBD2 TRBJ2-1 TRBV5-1 TGCGCCAGCAGCGAACAACCTAGCGGGAGGGCCTCTGAGCAGTTCTTC CASSEQPSGRASEQFF
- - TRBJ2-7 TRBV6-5 TGTGCCAGCAGTTACTCGGACAGCTCCTACGAGCAGTACTTC CASSYSDSSYEQYF
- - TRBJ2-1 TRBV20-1 TGCAGTGGGATACTCCACAGTGAGCAGTTCTTC CSGILHSEQFF
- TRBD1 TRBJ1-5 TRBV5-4 TGTGCCAGCAGCAGGACAGGGGAGGGCAATCAGCCCCAGCATTTT CASSRTGEGNQPQHF
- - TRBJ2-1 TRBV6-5 TGTGCCAGCAGTTACTCGTGGGGAGACTACAATGAGCAGTTCTTC CASSYSWGDYNEQFF
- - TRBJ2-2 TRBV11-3 TGTGCCAGCAGCCCTTTTGGGGCTAACGGGGAGCTGTTTTTT CASSPFGANGELFF
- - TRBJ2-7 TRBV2 TGTGCCAGCACGGAGGGGACAGTACCCTACGAGCAGTACTTC CASTEGTVPYEQYF
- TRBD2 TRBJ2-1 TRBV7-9 TGTGCCAGCAGCCCCAGTTTAGCGGGATCCTACAATGAGCAGTTCTTC CASSPSLAGSYNEQFF
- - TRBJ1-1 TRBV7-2 TGTGCCAGCAGCTTATCCAAGAGTAGCCGAAAAACTTTCTTT CASSLSKSSRKTFF
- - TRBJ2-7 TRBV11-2 TGTGCCAGCGAAATGACCAATACCTACGAGCAGTACTTC CASEMTNTYEQYF
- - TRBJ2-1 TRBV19 TGTGCCTCGAAAGAGGGACTCTATTACAATGAGCAGTTCTTC CASKEGLYYNEQFF
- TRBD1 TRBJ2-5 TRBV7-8 TGTGCCAGCAGCGAAGACAGGGCCCGTCAAGAGACCCAGTACTTC CASSEDRARQETQYF
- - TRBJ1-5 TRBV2 TGTGCCAGCAGTGATGACCCCAATCAGCCCCAGCATTTT CASSDDPNQPQHF
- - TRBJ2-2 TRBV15 TGTGCCACCAGCAGAGGGTCTGAAGGGGAGCTGTTTTTT CATSRGSEGELFF
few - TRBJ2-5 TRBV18 TGTGCCAGCTCACCACCGGGGGAGACCCAGTACTTC CASSPPGETQYF
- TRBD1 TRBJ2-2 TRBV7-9 TGTGCCAGCAGCCCTACAGGGGACACCGGGGAGCTGTTTTTT CASSPTGDTGELFF
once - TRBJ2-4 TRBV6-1 TGTGCCAGCATTTCAGGGGAAGCGGCCAAAAACATTCAGTACTTC CASISGEAAKNIQYF
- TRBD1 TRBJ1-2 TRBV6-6 TGTGCCAGCAGTCCGGGACAGCTATTTGGCTACACCTTC CASSPGQLFGYTF
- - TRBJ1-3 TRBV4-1 TGCGCCAGCAGCCTAGACACCTCTGGAAACACCATATATTTT CASSLDTSGNTIYF
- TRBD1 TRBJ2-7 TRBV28 TGTGCCAGCGAAAGACAGGGGGGCCCCTACGAGCAGTACTTC CASERQGGPYEQYF
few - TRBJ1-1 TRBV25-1 TGTGCCAGCAGTGATGCCGGGACAAAAGGAAGCACTGAAGCTTTCTTT CASSDAGTKGSTEAFF
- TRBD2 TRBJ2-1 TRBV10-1 TGCGCCAGCAGTGTAGCGGGGATCAATGAGCAGTTCTTC CASSVAGINEQFF
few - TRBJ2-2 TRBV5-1 TGCGCCAGCAGCGCCAACACCGGGGAGCTGTTTTTT CASSANTGELFF
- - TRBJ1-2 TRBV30 TGTGCCTGGAGTGGCCAACCAATACAGGGCAATGGCTACACCTTC CAWSGQPIQGNGYTF
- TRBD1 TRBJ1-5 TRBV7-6 TGTGCCAGCAGCGCCGGGACAGGGGGGCGACAGCCCCAGCATTTT CASSAGTGGRQPQHF
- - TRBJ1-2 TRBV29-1 TGCAGCGTTGATTCGGGGGTCTATGGCTACACCTTC CSVDSGVYGYTF
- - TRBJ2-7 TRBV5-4 TGTGCCAGCAGCACCAGGACGGACTCCTACGAGCAGTACTTC CASSTRTDSYEQYF
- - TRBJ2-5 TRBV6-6 TGTGCCAGCAGTTGGCGCCGGGGCGGAGGGGAGACCCAGTACTTC CASSWRRGGGETQYF
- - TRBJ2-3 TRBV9 TGTGCCAGCAGCGCACAGGGTGCAGATACGCAGTATTTT CASSAQGADTQYF
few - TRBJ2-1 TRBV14 TGTGCCAGTTCTGGGGCGGACTCCTACAATGAGCAGTTCTTC CASSGADSYNEQFF
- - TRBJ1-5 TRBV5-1 TGCGCCAGCAGCTTGGGACCGGCCGGATCTAGTCAGCCCCAGCATTTT CASSLGPAGSSQPQHF
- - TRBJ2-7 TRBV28 TGTGCCAGCAGTTTATTACAGGGACGCTACGAGCAGTACTTC CASSLLQGRYEQYF
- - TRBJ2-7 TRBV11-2 TGTGCCAGCAGCTCCATAGGGCCGGGCCTTAAAAACGAGCAGTACTTC CASSSIGPGLKNEQYF
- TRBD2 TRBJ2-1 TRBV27 TGTGCCAGCAGTTTAGACCCTCTAGCGGGAGCCTTCAATGAGCAGTTCTTC CASSLDPLAGAFNEQFF
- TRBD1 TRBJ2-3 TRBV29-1 TGCAGCGTTTCCGTTCAGGGGGTGGGAGATACGCAGTATTTT CSVSVQGVGDTQYF
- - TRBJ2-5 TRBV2 TGTGCCACGTTGATTACCGGGCCCCCGGCCGGGGAGACCCAGTACTTC CATLITGPPAGETQYF
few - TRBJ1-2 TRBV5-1 TGCGCCAGCAGCTCCCCTGGGGCCCCCGCATCTCTAGCCTTC CASSSPGAPASLAF
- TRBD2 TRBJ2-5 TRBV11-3 TGTGCCAGCAGCTTAGTAGCTAGCGGGAGGGCCGAGACCCAGTACTTC CASSLVASGRAETQYF
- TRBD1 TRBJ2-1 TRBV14 TGTGCCAGCAGCCTAGGGACAGGAAGCTCCTACAATGAGCAGTTCTTC CASSLGTGSSYNEQFF
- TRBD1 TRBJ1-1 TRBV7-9 TGTGCCAGCAGCCCGGACAGGGATTTTGCTGAAGCTTTCTTT CASSPDRDFAEAFF
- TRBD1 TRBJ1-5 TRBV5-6 TGTGCCAGCAGCCTCGGGACAGGGAACCAGCCCCAGCATTTT CASSLGTGNQPQHF
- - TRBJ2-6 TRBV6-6 TGTGCAGCAAGTGGGGCCAACGTCCTGACTTTC CAASGANVLTF
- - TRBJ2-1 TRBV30 TGTGCCTGGAGTGTACGGGGCGATTACAATGAGCAGTTCTTC CAWSVRGDYNEQFF
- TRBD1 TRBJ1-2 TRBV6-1 TGTGCCAGCAGTGAAAGTAGGGGGCTAAACTATGGCTACACCTTC CASSESRGLNYGYTF
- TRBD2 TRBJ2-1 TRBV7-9 TGTGCCAGCAGACCAGCGGGAGGAAGTGGCGATGAGCAGTTCTTC CASRPAGGSGDEQFF